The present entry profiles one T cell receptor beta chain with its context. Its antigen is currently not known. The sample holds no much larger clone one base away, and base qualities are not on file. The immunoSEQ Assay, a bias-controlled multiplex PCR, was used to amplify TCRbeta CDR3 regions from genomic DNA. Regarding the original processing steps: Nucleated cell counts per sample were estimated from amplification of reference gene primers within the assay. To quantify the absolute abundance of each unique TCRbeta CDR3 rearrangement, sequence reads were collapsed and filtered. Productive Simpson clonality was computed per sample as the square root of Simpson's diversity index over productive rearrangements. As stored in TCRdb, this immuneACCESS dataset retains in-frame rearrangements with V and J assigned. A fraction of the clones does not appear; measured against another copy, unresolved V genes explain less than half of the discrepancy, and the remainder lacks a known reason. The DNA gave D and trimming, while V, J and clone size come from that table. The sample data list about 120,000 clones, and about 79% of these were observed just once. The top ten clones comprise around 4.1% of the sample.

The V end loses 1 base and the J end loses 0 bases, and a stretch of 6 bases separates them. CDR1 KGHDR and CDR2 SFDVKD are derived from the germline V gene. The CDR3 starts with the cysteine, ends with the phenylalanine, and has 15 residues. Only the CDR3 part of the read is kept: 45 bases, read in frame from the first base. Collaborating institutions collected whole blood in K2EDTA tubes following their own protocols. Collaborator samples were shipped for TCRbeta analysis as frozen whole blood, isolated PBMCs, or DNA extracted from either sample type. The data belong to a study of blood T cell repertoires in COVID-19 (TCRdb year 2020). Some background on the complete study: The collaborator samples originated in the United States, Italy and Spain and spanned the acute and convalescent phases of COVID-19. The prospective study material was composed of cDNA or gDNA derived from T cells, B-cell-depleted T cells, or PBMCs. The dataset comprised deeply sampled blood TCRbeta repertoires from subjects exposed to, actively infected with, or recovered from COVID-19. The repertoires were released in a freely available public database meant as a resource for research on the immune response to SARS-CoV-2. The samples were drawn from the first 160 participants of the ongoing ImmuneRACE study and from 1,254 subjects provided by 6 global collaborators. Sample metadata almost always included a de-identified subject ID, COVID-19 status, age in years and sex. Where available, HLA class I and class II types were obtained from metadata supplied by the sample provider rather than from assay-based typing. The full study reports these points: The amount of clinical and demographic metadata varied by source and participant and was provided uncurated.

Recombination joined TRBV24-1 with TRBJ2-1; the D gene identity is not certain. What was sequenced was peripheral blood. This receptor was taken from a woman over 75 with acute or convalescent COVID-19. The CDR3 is CATSDFTSSYNEQFF. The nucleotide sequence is TGTGCCACCAGTGATTTTACGAGCTCCTACAATGAGCAGTTCTTC.